The 2 T cell receptor beta chains presented below share a single source sample, sequenced in a study of breast tumors, draining lymph nodes, adjacent tissues. Using its own MiXCR run on the multiplex PCR reads, TCRdb lists one record per CDR3 protein. The top ten clones hold about 19% of a sample with about 60,000 distinct CDR3 sequences, roughly 50% of them seen once. Sequencing was done on a sample of breast tumor tissue. These receptor sequences come from a female donor with breast cancer. Some clones in this sample may be carry-over from other donors' samples.

The chain uses TRBV20-1 and TRBJ1-2; D not certain. From germline, CDR1 is DFQATT and CDR2 SNEGSKA (reference sequence). V was trimmed by 0 bases and J by 7 bases, leaving 9 bases between them. The length of the CDR3 is 12 residues. CDR3 in amino acids: CSARDPGSGYTF. The CDR3, as DNA: TGCAGTGCTAGAGACCCGGGAAGTGGCTACACCTTC.

Concerning this clonotype itself: The conserved phenylalanine or tryptophan normally closing the CDR3 is absent here, so this likely arose from a read error. The rearrangement uses TRBV20-1 and TRBJ2-5; the match to TRBD2 covers 13 bases. Germline trimming cut 0 bases from V and 6 bases from J; bases unmatched to any gene: 4. Looked up from germline, CDR1 is DFQATT and CDR2 is SNEGSKA (reference sequence). The CDR3 contains 15 residues. CDR3 in amino acids: CSAREGTSGTQTQYC. In DNA, the CDR3 is TGCAGTGCTAGAGAGGGGACTAGCGGGACCCAGACCCAGTACTGC.